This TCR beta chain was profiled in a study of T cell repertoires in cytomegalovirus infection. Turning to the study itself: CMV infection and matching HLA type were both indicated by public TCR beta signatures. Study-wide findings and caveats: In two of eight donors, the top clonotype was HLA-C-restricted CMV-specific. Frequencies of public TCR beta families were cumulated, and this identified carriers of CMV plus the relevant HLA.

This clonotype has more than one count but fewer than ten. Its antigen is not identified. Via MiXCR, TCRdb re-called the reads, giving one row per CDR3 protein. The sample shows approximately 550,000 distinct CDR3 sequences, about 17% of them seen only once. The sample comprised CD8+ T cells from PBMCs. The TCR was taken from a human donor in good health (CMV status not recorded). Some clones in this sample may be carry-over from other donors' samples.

CDR3 in amino acids: CASSYFPGTGTYNEQFF. In DNA, the CDR3 is TGTGCCAGCAGCTATTTTCCCGGGACAGGGACCTACAATGAGCAGTTCTTC. The chain recombines TRBV6-1 with TRBJ2-1; TRBD1 agrees at 9 bases. The CDR3 has 17 amino acids. V was clipped by 6 bases and J by 2 bases; unmatched bases: 11. The germline V gene encodes CDR1 MNHNS and CDR2 SASEGT.